The 30 T cell receptor beta chains reported below all come from one sample, sequenced in a study of identical twins. Each CDR3 protein gets one entry after TCRdb re-called the 5' RACE reads with MiXCR. The sample has 450,000 to 650,000 distinct CDR3 sequences, roughly 9.5% seen once; the top ten hold approximately 3%. This sample also appeared in a second study, on yellow fever vaccine responses in identical twins.

The sample was PBMCs. The source is a woman between 18 and 29 years old in good health.

This clonotype came up many times. The rearrangement uses TRBV6-1 and TRBJ2-7; TRBD1 matches 7 bases. This CDR3 spans 18 amino acids. Losses at the gene ends were 5 bases for V and 4 bases for J; bases not matched to a gene: 20. CDR1 and CDR2 from the germline V gene are MNHNS and SASEGT. The CDR3 is CASSKDGTELSWEYEQYF. CDR3 in DNA: TGTGCCAGCAGTAAGGATGGGACAGAGCTCTCTTGGGAGTACGAGCAGTACTTC.

The chain combines TRBV5-6 with TRBJ2-7, with 11 bases matching TRBD1. Germline CDR1 SGHDT, CDR2 YYEEEE. V gave up 3 bases and J gave up 3 bases; unmatched junction bases: 5. The CDR3 is 15 amino acids. CDR3 protein: CASSSLGQGVYEQYF. CDR3 in DNA: TGTGCCAGCAGCTCGCTGGGACAGGGGGTCTACGAGCAGTACTTC.

The chain joins TRBV12-3 or TRBV12-4 to TRBJ2-3; D may be TRBD1 (5 bases). Trimming stripped 0 bases from V and 4 bases from J, with 11 bases between. CDR3 length equals 15 residues. CDR3 sequence reads: CASSLARDLADTQYF. The CDR3 DNA follows: TGTGCCAGCAGTTTAGCCAGGGATCTTGCAGATACGCAGTATTTT.

Ten or more counts support this clonotype. The J gene is TRBJ2-4, the V gene TRBV3-1, with D possibly TRBD1 on 6 matching bases. The germline V gene encodes CDR1 LGHDT and CDR2 YNNKEL (reference sequence). This CDR3 is built from 15 residues. With 1 base removed from V and 3 bases from J, the gap between germline ends came to 10 bases. The CDR3 sequence: CASSQGDTHKNIQYF. CDR3 nucleotides: TGTGCCAGCAGCCAAGGGGACACCCACAAAAACATTCAGTACTTC.

The chain uses TRBV11-2 and TRBJ2-1, with D perhaps assigned TRBD1 or TRBD2 (7 bases each). Germline CDR1 and CDR2: SGHAT and FQNNGV. V lost 5 bases to trimming and J lost 7 bases, with 18 bases between them. The CDR3 is made up of 15 amino acids. The CDR3 is CASSHPQGGQNEQFF. The CDR3 nucleotides are TGTGCCAGCAGCCATCCCCAGGGGGGGCAAAATGAGCAGTTCTTC.

At least ten counts were recorded for this clonotype. The chain is built from TRBV29-1 and TRBJ2-7; TRBD2 matches 9 bases. CDR1 and CDR2 from the germline V gene are SQVTM and ANQGSEA. V lost 7 bases and J lost 1; bases outside the gene matches: 5. CDR3 length: 13 amino acids. This chain's CDR3 is CSARTSDSYEQYF. CDR3 coding DNA: TGCAGCGCCAGGACTAGCGATTCCTACGAGCAGTACTTC.

The J gene is TRBJ2-1, the V gene TRBV7-2, with 10 bases aligning to TRBD2. Germline lookup yields CDR1 SGHTA and CDR2 FQGNSA. The ends lost 5 bases at V and 4 bases at J; junction bases unmatched: 11. CDR3 length: 17 residues. Here the CDR3 reads CASSLLAGPIPYNEQFF. The CDR3 DNA follows: TGTGCCAGCAGCCTACTAGCGGGACCGATCCCTTACAATGAGCAGTTCTTC.

In this sample, this clonotype turned up many times. The chain employs TRBV6-2 or TRBV6-3 and TRBJ2-7; 9 positions agree with TRBD2. The CDR3 extends over 15 amino acids. With 4 bases clipped from V and 2 bases from J, the junction kept 6 bases outside the gene matches. Germline loops: CDR1 MNHEY, CDR2 SVGEGT. The CDR3 sequence is CASSSLTSGTYEQYF. The CDR3 DNA sequence: TGTGCCAGCAGTTCCCTGACTAGCGGCACCTACGAGCAGTACTTC.

The J gene is TRBJ2-7, the V gene TRBV7-6; possibly TRBD1 for D (6 bases). Germline V gives CDR1 SGHVS, CDR2 FNYEAQ. Between the trimmed V and J ends, which lost 5 bases and 6 bases, there was a span of 17 bases. The CDR3 covers 14 residues. The DNA for the CDR3 is TGTGCCAGCAGCAAAAACAGGGTTGAGGGCGAGCAGTACTTC. Its protein is CASSKNRVEGEQYF.

This clonotype was found a few times. The chain recombines TRBV3-1 with TRBJ2-1; weak D call: TRBD2 (6 bases). V gave up 3 bases and J gave up 6 bases, with 12 bases separating them. This CDR3 contains 14 residues. CDR1 and CDR2 (germline): LGHDT, YNNKEL (reference sequence). CDR3 residues: CASSHEAGLNEQFF. DNA for the CDR3: TGTGCCAGCAGCCATGAAGCGGGCCTCAATGAGCAGTTCTTC.

This clonotype was picked up a small number of times. The rearrangement links TRBV14 to TRBJ2-1; D possibly corresponds to TRBD1 (5 bases). V was shortened by 2 bases and J by 4 bases, with 15 bases between the two germline ends. Germline V gene data show CDR1 as SGHDN and CDR2 as FVKESK. The CDR3 has 16 residues. CDR3 DNA: TGTGCCAGCAGCCAACTGTACGACAGTTATTACAATGAGCAGTTCTTC. Translated, it gives CASSQLYDSYYNEQFF.

This clonotype was detected a few times. The CDR3 spells CASRARGSYEQYF. DNA for the CDR3: TGTGCCAGCAGGGCCCGGGGATCCTACGAGCAGTACTTC. The V and J genes are TRBV12-3 or TRBV12-4 and TRBJ2-7, with D perhaps matching TRBD2 (5 bases). V was trimmed by 6 bases and J by 1 base, leaving 10 bases between them. CDR3 size: 13 residues.

This clonotype was counted ten times or more. The chain links TRBV7-6 to TRBJ2-1; TRBD1 is a possible D gene (6 bases). V lost 5 bases to trimming and J lost 7 bases, with 18 bases between them. Germline assignment: CDR1 SGHVS and CDR2 FNYEAQ. This CDR3 region has 15 residues. The chain's CDR3 is CASSPDQGRMNEQFF. In nucleotides, the CDR3 is TGTGCCAGCAGCCCAGACCAGGGGCGGATGAATGAGCAGTTCTTC.

The V gene is TRBV7-3, the J gene TRBJ2-2, with 10 bases aligning to TRBD2. With 6 bases clipped from V and 4 bases from J, the junction kept 2 bases outside the gene matches. The CDR3 sequence is 14 residues long. CDR1 is SGHTA, CDR2 FQGTGA, per germline. For the CDR3, the DNA is TGTGCCAGCAGACTAGCGGGACCCACCGGGGAGCTGTTTTTT. Protein sequence: CASRLAGPTGELFF.

This clonotype turned up a few times. In DNA, the CDR3 is TGCAGTGTTGAACCAGGGGATACGCAGTATTTT. Translating gives CSVEPGDTQYF. The chain recombines TRBV20-1 with TRBJ2-3, with D possibly matching TRBD1 (5 bases). The CDR3 spans 11 residues. The V and J ends lost 7 bases and 6 bases respectively, with 11 bases between them. The germline V gene encodes CDR1 DFQATT and CDR2 SNEGSKA (reference sequence).

The table lists this clonotype with many counts. The chain couples TRBV9 to TRBJ1-3; a weak D match, TRBD1 (5 bases). Germline CDR1 is SGDLS and CDR2 is YYNGEE. The length of the CDR3 is 16 residues. Trimming shortened V by 4 bases and J by 0 bases, and 14 bases separated the two germline ends. The CDR3 nucleotides are TGTGCCAGCAGCCCCGGGTCGGGGGGCTCTGGAAACACCATATATTTT. This translates into CASSPGSGGSGNTIYF.

This chain links TRBV29-1 with TRBJ1-6; no clear D gene. The CDR3 runs to 13 residues. V gave up 4 bases and J gave up 10 bases, with 14 bases separating them. Germline loops: CDR1 SQVTM, CDR2 ANQGSEA. The CDR3 sequence: CSVVGQEGSPLHF. CDR3 coding DNA: TGCAGCGTTGTCGGGCAGGAGGGATCACCCCTCCACTTT. Together with reference TRBV29-1 and TRBJ1-6, the CDR3 gives the full variable domain: SAVISQKPSRDICQRGTSLTIQCQVDSQVTMMFWYRQQPGQSLTLIATANQGSEATYESGFVIDKFPISRPNLTFSTLTVSNMSPEDSSIYLCSVVGQEGSPLHFGNGTRLTVT.

This clonotype was found a few times. J is TRBJ2-3 and V is TRBV5-1, with a weak D call TRBD2 (6 bases). CDR1 and CDR2 (germline): SGHRS, YFSETQ. This CDR3 contains 14 residues. V lost 4 bases and J lost 1, with 10 bases in between. The CDR3 DNA reads as TGCGCCAGCAGCGTAGGGGAGGGCACAGATACGCAGTATTTT. Its protein is CASSVGEGTDTQYF.

With regard to this clonotype: One end of the junction is discordant with germline, which a read error may explain. The rearrangement uses TRBV20-1 and TRBJ2-2; 11 bases are shared with TRBD2. The CDR3 runs to 16 residues. Germline assignment: CDR1 DFQATT and CDR2 SNEGSKA (reference sequence). This CDR3 reads CCARDLLAGVTGELFF. As DNA, the CDR3 is TGCTGTGCTAGAGACCTACTAGCGGGAGTAACCGGGGAGCTGTTTTTT.

There are many counts of this clonotype. The chain carries TRBV20-1 and TRBJ1-1; D not certain. V was pared by 0 bases and J by 6 bases, with 20 bases between. CDR1 DFQATT and CDR2 SNEGSKA come from the germline V gene (reference sequence). The CDR3 contains 16 residues. CDR3: CSAREPVGEGQAEAFF. The CDR3 DNA reads as TGCAGTGCTAGAGAACCCGTAGGCGAGGGCCAGGCTGAAGCTTTCTTT.

The rearrangement links TRBV7-8 to TRBJ1-5, with 8 bases matching TRBD1. J lost 5 bases, V lost 2 bases, and 11 bases had no gene match. CDR1 is SGHVS, CDR2 FQNEAQ, per germline. CDR3 length equals 17 residues. The CDR3: CASSLQGRTGTDQPQHF. The CDR3 DNA is TGTGCCAGCAGCTTACAGGGGAGGACAGGGACCGATCAGCCCCAGCATTTT.

This clonotype was counted at least ten times. V and J are TRBV5-6 and TRBJ2-2; unclear D gene. V was cut by 1 base and J by 8 bases, with 9 bases left in between. There are 13 residues in the CDR3. From germline, CDR1 is SGHDT and CDR2 YYEEEE. Here the CDR3 reads CASSLRTLGELFF. CDR3 in DNA: TGTGCCAGCAGCTTGAGGACGTTGGGGGAGCTGTTTTTT.

This clonotype occurred a few times. The gene calls are TRBV12-3 or TRBV12-4 and TRBJ2-3; D possibly matches TRBD1 or TRBD2 (5 bases each). The CDR3 spans 16 residues. The ends were cut back, 5 bases at V and 6 bases at J, with 21 bases in the middle. The CDR3 bases are TGTGCCAGCAGTCCCCCGGGACGCAAGCTCCCCGATACGCAGTATTTT. It encodes CASSPPGRKLPDTQYF.

This clonotype showed up many times. This sequence joins TRBV7-9 and TRBJ2-3; perhaps TRBD1 as D (6 bases). Trimming left V 3 bases short and J 5 bases short, with 9 bases between. Germline V gene sequence: CDR1 SEHNR, CDR2 FQNEAQ (reference sequence). This CDR3 region has 13 residues. In DNA, the CDR3 is TGTGCCAGCAGCTTGGGGGCCATAGATACGCAGTATTTT. It is translated as CASSLGAIDTQYF.

This clonotype was detected a few times. V and J are TRBV20-1 and TRBJ1-5; 8 bases are shared with TRBD1. Germline CDR1 and CDR2: DFQATT and SNEGSKA (reference sequence). V lost 7 bases and J lost 7; bases outside the gene matches: 9. CDR3 length equals 13 residues. CDR3 bases: TGCAGTGGGGCACAGGGGGTAAACCAGCCCCAGCATTTT. Protein: CSGAQGVNQPQHF.

The CDR3 nucleotides read TGTGCCAGCACTATAAACACCGGGGAGCTGTTTTTT. Its protein is CASTINTGELFF. J is TRBJ2-2 and V is TRBV6-6; D ambiguous. The CDR3 sequence is 12 residues long. Germline V lookup: CDR1 MNHNY, CDR2 SVGAGI (reference sequence). Between the trimmed V and J ends, which lost 7 bases and 2 bases, there was a span of 5 bases.

This chain uses TRBV20-1 with TRBJ2-7; D gene uncertain. The length of the CDR3 is 14 residues. The V gene lost 0 bases and the J gene lost 3 bases, with 12 bases spanning the gap. Germline CDR1 is DFQATT and CDR2 is SNEGSKA (reference sequence). This chain's CDR3 is CSARDRTLHYEQYF. The CDR3 nucleotides read TGCAGTGCTAGAGACCGGACGCTTCACTACGAGCAGTACTTC.

The gene calls are TRBV7-9 and TRBJ2-7; D is perhaps TRBD2 (6 bases). The germline V gene encodes CDR1 SEHNR and CDR2 FQNEAQ (reference sequence). V gave up 3 bases and J gave up 0 bases, with 15 bases separating them. The CDR3 is 16 residues long. CDR3: CASSLVEAGPSYEQYF. CDR3 nucleotide sequence: TGTGCCAGCAGCTTGGTGGAGGCGGGACCCTCCTACGAGCAGTACTTC.

This clonotype showed up just a few times. CDR3 sequence: CASSLGLAGWTDTQYF. In DNA, the CDR3 is TGTGCCAGCAGCTTGGGACTAGCGGGATGGACAGATACGCAGTATTTT. The chain uses TRBV5-5 and TRBJ2-3; 11 nucleotides align to TRBD2. Losses at the gene ends were 0 bases for V and 3 bases for J; bases not matched to a gene: 3. Germline CDR1 reads SGHKS; CDR2 reads YYEKEE (reference sequence). The CDR3 sequence is 16 residues long.

The V gene is TRBV12-3 or TRBV12-4, the J gene TRBJ2-1; 14 bases agree with TRBD2. V trimming: 4 bases; J trimming: 6 bases; junction bases outside the gene matches: 5. The CDR3 covers 16 residues. This CDR3 is CASSSLTSGRGNEQFF. DNA of the CDR3: TGTGCCAGCAGTTCACTGACTAGCGGGAGGGGCAATGAGCAGTTCTTC.